This is a list of T cell receptor beta chains from one sample in a study of shared clonotypes between healthy human individuals. Only in-frame clones appear in the TCRdb table, and some are missing; sequencing was by immunoSEQ multiplex PCR. Found here are 1.5 million to 1.9 million clones, 95% to 99% of them singletons; the top ten hold around 0.47%. The source material was naive CD4+ T cells sorted from blood. All receptors derive from a man aged 30 to 39 in good health. CDR3s include the opening cysteine and the closing phenylalanine or tryptophan. A D gene is named only where the DNA matches it firmly. The size of a clone is reported for some rows only, either as once, few or many, or as a class for expanded clones.

v_call	j_call	d_call	clone_size	cdr3_nt	cdr3_aa
TRBV7-8	TRBJ2-3	TRBD1	.	TGTGCCAGCAGCCCAGGGGGCGCAGATACGCAGTATTTT	CASSPGGADTQYF
TRBV29-1	TRBJ2-5	TRBD1	.	TGCAGCGTTGCTAGGGGACAGGGGTTTTCAGAGACCCAGTACTTC	CSVARGQGFSETQYF
TRBV6-6	TRBJ1-2	TRBD1	.	TGTGCCAGCAGCCCCCTTCAGGGGGACTATGGCTACACCTTC	CASSPLQGDYGYTF
TRBV5-4	TRBJ2-1	TRBD1	.	TGTGCCAGCAGCCTCGGGACAGTTAATCAAGACAATGAGCAGTTCTTC	CASSLGTVNQDNEQFF
TRBV9	TRBJ2-1	TRBD2	.	TGTGCCAGCAGCACACGGGGACTAGCGGACGACTCCTACAATGAGCAGTTCTTC	CASSTRGLADDSYNEQFF
TRBV5-6	TRBJ1-5	.	.	TGTGCCAGCAGCAGGGGCCCAGGCCCAGGCAATCAGCCCCAGCATTTT	CASSRGPGPGNQPQHF
TRBV2	TRBJ2-3	.	.	TGTGCCGTAGCGGCCTTTTCAACTAGCACAGATACGCAGTATTTT	CAVAAFSTSTDTQYF
TRBV7-3	TRBJ2-3	.	.	TGTGCCAGCAGTTACAGGGAAAGAGATACGCAGTATTTT	CASSYRERDTQYF
TRBV5-4	TRBJ1-5	.	.	TGTGCCAGCAGCCAAACTTTCCCGGGGTCCGGATCCCAGCCCCAGCATTTT	CASSQTFPGSGSQPQHF
TRBV28	TRBJ2-7	.	.	TGTGCCAGCAAATCGGGAGTTCCCTACGAGCAGTACTTC	CASKSGVPYEQYF
TRBV7-2	TRBJ1-5	.	.	TGTGCCAGCAGCTTATACTTAAACGGCAATCAGCCCCAGCATTTT	CASSLYLNGNQPQHF
TRBV29-1	TRBJ2-1	.	.	TGCAGCGTTGAGACGATAGTGGGCTCCTACAATGAGCAGTTCTTC	CSVETIVGSYNEQFF
TRBV7-7	TRBJ2-2	TRBD2	.	TGTGCTAGCAGCTTGGTGGCGGGAGGAAACACCGGGGAGCTGTTTTTT	CASSLVAGGNTGELFF
TRBV27	TRBJ2-1	.	.	TGTGCCAGCAGTTCCCGGGGGAGCTCCTACAATGAGCAGTTCTTC	CASSSRGSSYNEQFF
TRBV9	TRBJ1-5	.	.	TGTGCCAGCAGCGTAGGTAGCGATAGCAATCAGCCCCAGCATTTT	CASSVGSDSNQPQHF
TRBV5-4	TRBJ1-2	TRBD1	.	TGTGCCAGCAGCTTCGACAGGGTCGTAAGCTACACCTTC	CASSFDRVVSYTF
TRBV6-5	TRBJ2-1	TRBD1	once	TGTGCCAGCAGTTACTTGGGGGACAGGCACAATGAGCAGTTCTTC	CASSYLGDRHNEQFF
TRBV18	TRBJ2-7	TRBD1	.	TGTGCCAGCTCACCCGGGACAGGGGGACGGGGAGAGCAGTACTTC	CASSPGTGGRGEQYF
TRBV7-6	TRBJ2-3	.	.	TGTGCCAGCAGTAGGGCAGGGGCGCATTATACGCAGTATTTT	CASSRAGAHYTQYF
TRBV7-9	TRBJ2-7	TRBD2	.	TGTGCCAGCAGCTTTGGACTAGCGGGAGGCGGGGGCCCCTACGAGCAGTACTTC	CASSFGLAGGGGPYEQYF
TRBV15	TRBJ2-7	.	.	TGTGCCACCAGCGGGCCCCTAGCTCTCACGCCTTCCTACGAGCAGTACTTC	CATSGPLALTPSYEQYF
TRBV9	TRBJ2-1	TRBD1	.	TGTGCCAGCAGCGAGAGGAGACAGGGGATCTCCTACAATGAGCAGTTCTTC	CASSERRQGISYNEQFF
TRBV28	TRBJ2-7	.	.	TGTGCCAGCAAGAAGCTCGGCTACGAGCAGTACTTC	CASKKLGYEQYF
TRBV7-9	TRBJ2-7	.	.	TGTGCCAGCAGCTTAGGCAGGAGCTCCTACGAGCAGTACTTC	CASSLGRSSYEQYF
TRBV28	TRBJ2-7	.	.	TGTGCCAGCACCAAAGACAGCTACGAGCAGTACTTC	CASTKDSYEQYF
TRBV25-1	TRBJ2-2	.	.	TGTGCCAGCAGCGACAGTGTCGGGACGGTCACCGGGGAGCTGTTTTTT	CASSDSVGTVTGELFF
TRBV12-5	TRBJ2-2	.	.	TGTGCTAGTGGTTTCGTGGTTAGGAACACCGGGGAGCTGTTTTTT	CASGFVVRNTGELFF
TRBV25-1	TRBJ1-1	.	.	TGTGCCAGCAGCCAGGGGTCAGGGGTGAACACTGAAGCTTTCTTT	CASSQGSGVNTEAFF
TRBV5-4	TRBJ1-3	TRBD1	.	TGTGCCAGCAGCCCCGGGACAGGCTCAGTAGGTCCAAACACCATATATTTT	CASSPGTGSVGPNTIYF
TRBV5-4	TRBJ2-7	TRBD1	.	TGTGCCAGCAGCCGAGGGGGTATAGGACAGGAATACTACGAGCAGTACTTC	CASSRGGIGQEYYEQYF
TRBV28	TRBJ1-3	.	.	TGTGCCACCCGGGACGGGGGAAACACCATATATTTT	CATRDGGNTIYF
TRBV28	TRBJ1-2	.	once	TGTGCCAGCAGTTTGTTATCAGGGAATGGCTACACCTTC	CASSLLSGNGYTF
TRBV2	TRBJ2-5	TRBD2	.	TGTGCCAGCCGGTGGAACGATCCGGGAGGCGAGACCCAGTACTTC	CASRWNDPGGETQYF
TRBV10-3	TRBJ1-1	.	.	TGTGCCATCAGTGAGTCGAGGCTGGGGGGGTATGGCACTGAAGCTTTCTTT	CAISESRLGGYGTEAFF
TRBV10-3	TRBJ2-1	.	once	TGTGCCATCAGTGAGGAGAGCGGCTACAATGAGCAGTTCTTC	CAISEESGYNEQFF
TRBV28	TRBJ2-7	TRBD1	.	TGTGCCAGCAGTTTAAGGGACAGAGGGGCCTACGAGCAGTACTTC	CASSLRDRGAYEQYF
TRBV7-9	TRBJ2-7	TRBD1	.	TGTGCCAGCAGCTCCCTAGGGGGCACTCCCTCCTACGAGCAGTACTTC	CASSSLGGTPSYEQYF
TRBV2	TRBJ1-1	.	.	TGTGCCAGCAGTGATCAGGGGACAAGTCTGAACACTGAAGCTTTCTTT	CASSDQGTSLNTEAFF
TRBV7-9	TRBJ2-2	.	once	TGTGCCAGCAGCTTTGATGCTGGACTCACCGGGGAGCTGTTTTTT	CASSFDAGLTGELFF
TRBV6-5	TRBJ2-7	.	.	TGTGCCACGCGCAGGGGTTACGAGCAGTACTTC	CATRRGYEQYF
TRBV29-1	TRBJ2-5	TRBD1	.	TGCAGCGTTGAAGACCGGGACAGGGCGTATGGAGAGACCCAGTACTTC	CSVEDRDRAYGETQYF
TRBV10-3	TRBJ1-4	.	.	TGTGCCATCAGTGAGTCCACAACTAATGAAAAACTGTTTTTT	CAISESTTNEKLFF
TRBV7-9	TRBJ1-2	TRBD1	.	TGTGCCAGCAGCACAGGGGGCTCCTATGGCTACACCTTC	CASSTGGSYGYTF
TRBV19	TRBJ2-2	.	.	TGTGCCAGTAGTGGGGCGGTGAACACCGGGGAGCTGTTTTTT	CASSGAVNTGELFF
TRBV27	TRBJ2-3	TRBD2	once	TGTGCCAGCAGTCGACTAGCGGGAGGTTTGGATACGCAGTATTTT	CASSRLAGGLDTQYF
TRBV7-2	TRBJ2-7	.	.	TGTGCCAGCAGCGGGCCCGGCTACGAGCAGTACTTC	CASSGPGYEQYF
TRBV19	TRBJ2-3	.	.	TGTGCCAGTCAGGGCCCCAGTAGTACAGATACGCAGTATTTT	CASQGPSSTDTQYF
TRBV28	TRBJ1-5	.	.	TGTGCCAGCAGCGACCCAAGGCTTGGAGCCCAGCATTTT	CASSDPRLGAQHF
TRBV19	TRBJ2-3	TRBD1	.	TGTGCCAGTAGAGAGAGGGGGCATAGCACAGATACGCAGTATTTT	CASRERGHSTDTQYF
TRBV6-5	TRBJ2-5	.	.	TGTGCCAGCAGTTATGTCGGAGTAGAGACCCAGTACTTC	CASSYVGVETQYF
TRBV30	TRBJ2-7	TRBD2	.	TGTGCCTGGAGTGTACTACCTAGCGGGTCGGGGGAGCAGTACTTC	CAWSVLPSGSGEQYF
TRBV5-4	TRBJ2-7	.	.	TGTGCCAGCAGCTCCCGTGCGCCTGCCTACGAGCAGTACTTC	CASSSRAPAYEQYF
TRBV19	TRBJ1-4	TRBD1	.	TGTGCCAGTAGGCCGACAGGGTCGGCTGAAAAACTGTTTTTT	CASRPTGSAEKLFF
TRBV4-3	TRBJ1-3	.	.	TGCGCCAGCAGCCAAGCGAGGGTTTCCTCTGGAAACACCATATATTTT	CASSQARVSSGNTIYF
TRBV6-5	TRBJ1-1	.	.	TGTGCCAGCAGCACACCGGGACATGAAGCTTTCTTT	CASSTPGHEAFF